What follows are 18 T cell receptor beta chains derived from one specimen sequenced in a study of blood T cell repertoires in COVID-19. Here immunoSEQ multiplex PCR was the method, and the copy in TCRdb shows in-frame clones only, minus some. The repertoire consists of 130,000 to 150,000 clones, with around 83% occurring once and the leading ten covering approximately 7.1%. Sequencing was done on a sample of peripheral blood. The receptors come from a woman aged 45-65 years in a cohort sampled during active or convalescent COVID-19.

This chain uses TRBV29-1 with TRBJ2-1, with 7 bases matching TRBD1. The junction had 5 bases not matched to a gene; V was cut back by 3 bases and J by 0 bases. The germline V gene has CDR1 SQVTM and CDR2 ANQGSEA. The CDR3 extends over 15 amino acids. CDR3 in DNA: TGCAGCGTTGAGGGGACAGAGAACTCCTACAATGAGCAGTTCTTC. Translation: CSVEGTENSYNEQFF.

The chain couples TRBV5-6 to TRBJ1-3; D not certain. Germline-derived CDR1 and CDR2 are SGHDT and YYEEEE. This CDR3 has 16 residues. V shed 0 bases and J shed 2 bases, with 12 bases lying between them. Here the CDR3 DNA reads TGTGCCAGCAGCTTGGAGGTCGGGGAACCTGGAAACACCATATATTTT. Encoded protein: CASSLEVGEPGNTIYF. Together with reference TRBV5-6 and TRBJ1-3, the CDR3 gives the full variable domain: DAGVTQSPTHLIKTRGQQVTLRCSPKSGHDTVSWYQQALGQGPQFIFQYYEEEERQRGNFPDRFSGHQFPNYSSELNVNALLLGDSALYLCASSLEVGEPGNTIYFGEGSWLTVV.

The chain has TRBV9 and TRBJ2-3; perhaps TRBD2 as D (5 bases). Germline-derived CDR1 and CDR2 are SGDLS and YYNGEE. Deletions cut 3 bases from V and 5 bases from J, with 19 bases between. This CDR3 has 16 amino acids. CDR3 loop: CASSASLGVRGDTQYF. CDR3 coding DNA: TGTGCCAGCAGCGCCTCTTTGGGCGTACGGGGAGATACGCAGTATTTT.

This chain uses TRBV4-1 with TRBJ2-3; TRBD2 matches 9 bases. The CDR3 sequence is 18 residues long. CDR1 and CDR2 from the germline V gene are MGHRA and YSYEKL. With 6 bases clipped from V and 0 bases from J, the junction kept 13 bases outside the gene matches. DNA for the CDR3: TGCGCCAGCAGACCCGGACTAGCGTACGCCTCTAGCACAGATACGCAGTATTTT. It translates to CASRPGLAYASSTDTQYF.

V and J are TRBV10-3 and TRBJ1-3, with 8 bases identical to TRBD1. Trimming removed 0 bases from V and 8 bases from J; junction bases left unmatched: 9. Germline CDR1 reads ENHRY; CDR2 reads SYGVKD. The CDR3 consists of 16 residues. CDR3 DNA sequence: TGTGCCATCAGTGAGTCCAGTAACAGGGGGTTGCACACCATATATTTT. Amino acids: CAISESSNRGLHTIYF.

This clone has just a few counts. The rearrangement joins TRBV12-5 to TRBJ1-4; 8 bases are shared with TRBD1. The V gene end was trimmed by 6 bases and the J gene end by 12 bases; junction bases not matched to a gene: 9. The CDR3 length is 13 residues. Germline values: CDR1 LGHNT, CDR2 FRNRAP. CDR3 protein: CASGSLSGGQLFF. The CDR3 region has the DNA TGTGCTAGTGGATCACTGTCAGGGGGCCAACTGTTTTTT. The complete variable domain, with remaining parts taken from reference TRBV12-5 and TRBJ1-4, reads DARVTQTPRHKVTEMGQEVTMRCQPILGHNTVFWYRQTMMQGLELLAYFRNRAPLDDSGMPKDRFSAEMPDATLATLKIQPSEPRDSAVYFCASGSLSGGQLFFGSGTQLSVL.

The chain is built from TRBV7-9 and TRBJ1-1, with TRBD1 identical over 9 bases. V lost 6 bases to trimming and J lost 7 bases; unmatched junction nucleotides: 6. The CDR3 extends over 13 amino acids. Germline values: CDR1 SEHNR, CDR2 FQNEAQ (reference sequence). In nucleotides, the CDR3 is TGTGCCAGCAGAGTGACAGGGGGAAGTGAAGCTTTCTTT. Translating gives CASRVTGGSEAFF. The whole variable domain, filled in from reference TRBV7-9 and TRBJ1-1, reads DTGVSQNPRHKITKRGQNVTFRCDPISEHNRLYWYRQTLGQGPEFLTYFQNEAQLEKSRLLSDRFSAERPKGSFSTLEIQRTEQGDSAMYLCASRVTGGSEAFFGQGTRLTVV.

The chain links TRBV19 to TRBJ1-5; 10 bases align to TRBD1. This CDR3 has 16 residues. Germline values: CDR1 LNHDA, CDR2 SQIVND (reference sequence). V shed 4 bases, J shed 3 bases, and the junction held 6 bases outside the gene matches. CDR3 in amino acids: CASSRRDRGTNQPQHF. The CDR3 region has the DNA TGTGCCAGTAGTAGACGGGACAGGGGTACCAATCAGCCCCAGCATTTT.

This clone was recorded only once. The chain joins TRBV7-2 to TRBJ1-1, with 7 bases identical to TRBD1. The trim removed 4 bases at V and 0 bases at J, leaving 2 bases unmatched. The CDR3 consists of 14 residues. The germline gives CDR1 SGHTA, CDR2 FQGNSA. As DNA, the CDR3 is TGTGCCAGCAGCTCCGGGACAGTGAACACTGAAGCTTTCTTT. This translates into CASSSGTVNTEAFF. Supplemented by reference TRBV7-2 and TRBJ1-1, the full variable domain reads GAGVSQSPSNKVTEKGKDVELRCDPISGHTALYWYRQSLGQGLEFLIYFQGNSAPDKSGLPSDRFSAERTGGSVSTLTIQRTQQEDSAVYLCASSSGTVNTEAFFGQGTRLTVV.

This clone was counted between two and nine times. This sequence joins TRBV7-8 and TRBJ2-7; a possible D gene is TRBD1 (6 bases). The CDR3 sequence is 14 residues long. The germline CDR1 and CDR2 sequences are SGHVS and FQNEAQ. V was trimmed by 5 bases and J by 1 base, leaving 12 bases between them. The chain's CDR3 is CASSTGIYSYEQYF. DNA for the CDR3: TGTGCCAGCAGCACAGGGATCTATTCCTACGAGCAGTACTTC. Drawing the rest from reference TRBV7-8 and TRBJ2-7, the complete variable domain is GAGVSQSPRYKVAKRGQDVALRCDPISGHVSLFWYQQALGQGPEFLTYFQNEAQLDKSGLPSDRFFAERPEGSVSTLKIQRTQQEDSAVYLCASSTGIYSYEQYFGPGTRLTVT.

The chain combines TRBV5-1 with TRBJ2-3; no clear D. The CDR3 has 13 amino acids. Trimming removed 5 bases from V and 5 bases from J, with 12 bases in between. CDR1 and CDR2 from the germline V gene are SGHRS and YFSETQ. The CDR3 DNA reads TGCGCCAGCAGTGGGCTTAGTGGAGATACGCAGTATTTT. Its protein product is CASSGLSGDTQYF.

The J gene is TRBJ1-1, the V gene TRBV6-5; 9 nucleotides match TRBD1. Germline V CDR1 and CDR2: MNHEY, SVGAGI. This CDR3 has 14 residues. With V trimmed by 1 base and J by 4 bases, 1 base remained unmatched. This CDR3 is CASSYWTGVTEAFF. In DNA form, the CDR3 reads TGTGCCAGCAGTTACTGGACAGGGGTCACTGAAGCTTTCTTT.

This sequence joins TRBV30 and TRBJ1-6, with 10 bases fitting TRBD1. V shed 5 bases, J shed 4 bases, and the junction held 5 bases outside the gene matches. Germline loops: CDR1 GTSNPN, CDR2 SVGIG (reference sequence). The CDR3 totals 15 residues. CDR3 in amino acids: CAWSDRGYYNSPLHF. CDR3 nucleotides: TGTGCCTGGTCGGACAGGGGGTATTATAATTCACCCCTCCACTTT.

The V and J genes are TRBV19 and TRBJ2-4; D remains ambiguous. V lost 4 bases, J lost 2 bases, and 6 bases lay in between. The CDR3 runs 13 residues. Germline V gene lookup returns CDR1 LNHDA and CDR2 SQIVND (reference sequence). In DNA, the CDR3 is TGTGCCAGTAGTAGCGGAACCAAAAACATTCAGTACTTC. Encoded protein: CASSSGTKNIQYF.

CDR3 in amino acids: CASSSRTSGSYNEQFF. The CDR3 DNA follows: TGTGCCAGCAGTTCAAGGACTAGCGGCTCCTACAATGAGCAGTTCTTC. The chain combines TRBV5-4 with TRBJ2-1; 10 nucleotides line up with TRBD2. The CDR3 has 16 amino acids. Per germline, CDR1 SGHNT and CDR2 YYREEE (reference sequence). The ends lost 5 bases at V and 0 bases at J; junction bases unmatched: 5.

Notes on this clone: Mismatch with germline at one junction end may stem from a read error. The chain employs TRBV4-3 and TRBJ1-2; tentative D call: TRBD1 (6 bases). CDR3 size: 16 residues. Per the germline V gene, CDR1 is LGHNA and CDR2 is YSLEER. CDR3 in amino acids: CASRQGGQASNYGYTF. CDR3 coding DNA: TGCGCCAGCAGGCAAGGGGGGCAGGCATCAAACTATGGCTACACCTTC.

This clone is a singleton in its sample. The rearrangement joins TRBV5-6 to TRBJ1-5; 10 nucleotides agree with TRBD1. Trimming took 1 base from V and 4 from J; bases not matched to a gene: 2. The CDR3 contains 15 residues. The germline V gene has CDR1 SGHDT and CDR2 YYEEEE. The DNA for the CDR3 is TGTGCCAGCAGCTTGCGACAGGGGGCTAATCAGCCCCAGCATTTT. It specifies CASSLRQGANQPQHF.

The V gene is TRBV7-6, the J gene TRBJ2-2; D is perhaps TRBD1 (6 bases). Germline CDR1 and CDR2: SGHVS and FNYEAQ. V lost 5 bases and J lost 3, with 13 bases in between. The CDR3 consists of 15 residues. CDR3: CASSPSGGDTGELFF. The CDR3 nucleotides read TGTGCCAGCAGCCCTAGTGGGGGCGACACCGGGGAGCTGTTTTTT. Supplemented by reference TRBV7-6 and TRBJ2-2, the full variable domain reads GAGVSQSPRYKVTKRGQDVALRCDPISGHVSLYWYRQALGQGPEFLTYFNYEAQQDKSGLPNDRFSAERPEGSISTLTIQRTEQRDSAMYRCASSPSGGDTGELFFGEGSRLTVL.